Presented here are 8 T cell receptor beta chains from one specimen sequenced in a study of T cells in Graves' hyperthyroidism and ophthalmopathy. It was RNA transcripts that yielded the amplified TCR beta CDR3 regions. The study used the HTBI primer set for a first-round RT-PCR of the TCR CDR3. TCRdb fed the multiplex PCR reads into MiXCR, producing one record per CDR3 protein. The sample consists of hundreds of thousands of distinct CDR3 sequences, around 16% of them appearing once. Sequencing was done on a sample of blood. These receptor sequences come from a woman aged 25-40 years with Graves' hyperthyroidism.

This clonotype was picked up many times. This chain links TRBV12-3 or TRBV12-4 with TRBJ2-7; D ambiguous. Trimming took 6 bases from V and 5 from J, leaving 11 bases between them. The CDR3 length is 12 residues. CDR3 nucleotide sequence: TGTGCCAGCAGCCCAAACCCCAACGAGCAGTACTTC. Residues: CASSPNPNEQYF.

This clonotype was counted many times. The chain links TRBV2 to TRBJ2-3, with a weak D call TRBD1 (6 bases). The ends were cut back, 4 bases at V and 2 bases at J, with 16 bases in the middle. CDR3 length: 16 residues. The germline V gene has CDR1 SNHLY and CDR2 FYNNEI. CDR3 residues: CASSVPPGHTTDTQYF. CDR3 sequence (DNA): TGTGCCAGCAGTGTCCCCCCGGGACACACCACAGATACGCAGTATTTT.

The CDR3 DNA is TGTGCCACCAGCAGAGGGGACAAGCTAACCGGGGAGCTGTTTTTT. This codes for CATSRGDKLTGELFF. The chain joins TRBV15 to TRBJ2-2; maybe TRBD1 (6 bases). Germline V gene sequence: CDR1 LNHNV, CDR2 YYDKDF (reference sequence). V lost 1 base to trimming and J lost 5 bases, with 11 bases between them. The CDR3 is 15 amino acids.

A few counts support this clonotype. The chain is built from TRBV19 and TRBJ1-1, with a tentative D call TRBD1 (5 bases). V dropped 1 base and J dropped 4 bases, with 13 bases sitting between them. This CDR3 is built from 15 residues. Germline values: CDR1 LNHDA, CDR2 SQIVND (reference sequence). In nucleotides, the CDR3 is TGTGCCAGTAGTATAGGCGGGGACTCCGGCACTGAAGCTTTCTTT. It is translated as CASSIGGDSGTEAFF.

In the case of this clonotype: An end of the junction differs from the germline gene, which may be a read error. The chain couples TRBV7-9 to TRBJ2-1; TRBD2 matches at 16 bases. Germline assignment: CDR1 SEHNR and CDR2 FQNEAQ (reference sequence). CDR3 length: 16 residues. This chain's CDR3 is CASSPGLAGGYNKQFF. The CDR3 coding sequence is TGTGCCAGCAGCCCGGGACTAGCGGGAGGGTACAATAAGCAGTTCTTC.

This clonotype was seen at least ten times. The genes are TRBV28 and TRBJ2-7; 11 nucleotides align to TRBD1. Germline lookup yields CDR1 MDHEN and CDR2 SYDVKM. The J segment lost 7 bases and the V segment lost 2 bases, leaving 4 bases of the junction unmatched. The CDR3 extends over 14 amino acids. CDR3: CASSLGQGAWEQYF. CDR3 bases: TGTGCCAGCAGTTTAGGACAGGGGGCTTGGGAGCAGTACTTC. The entire variable domain, with the rest obtained from reference TRBV28 and TRBJ2-7, is as follows: DVKVTQSSRYLVKRTGEKVFLECVQDMDHENMFWYRQDPGLGLRLIYFSYDVKMKEKGDIPEGYSVSREKKERFSLILESASTNQTSMYLCASSLGQGAWEQYFGPGTRLTVT.

The V gene is TRBV5-1, the J gene TRBJ2-7, with 14 bases lining up with TRBD2. Germline V lookup: CDR1 SGHRS, CDR2 YFSETQ. The CDR3 consists of 14 residues. V was clipped by 4 bases and J by 6 bases; unmatched bases: 3. CDR3 region: CASSGGLAGVEQYF. DNA for the CDR3: TGCGCCAGCAGCGGGGGACTAGCGGGAGTCGAGCAGTACTTC.

A word on this clonotype: This could be a read error, since a much larger clone is one nucleotide away. The chain has TRBV5-1 and TRBJ2-3, with D possibly being TRBD1 (6 bases). CDR1 and CDR2 from the germline V gene are SGHRS and YFSETQ. This CDR3 has 15 residues. V was pared by 4 bases and J by 4 bases, with 16 bases between. The CDR3 region is CASSVYSEGADTQYF. In DNA, the CDR3 is TGCGCCAGCAGCGTATACAGCGAGGGGGCAGATACGCAGTATTTT.